The 10 T cell receptor beta chains below were found in one sample sequenced in a study of blood T cell repertoires in COVID-19. Libraries were prepared by immunoSEQ multiplex PCR; TCRdb keeps only in-frame clonotypes and omits some of them. The sample lists some 340,000 clones; 83% were seen once. The sequencing sample was made of peripheral blood. Receptor source: a man aged 30 to 45 with active or convalescent COVID-19.

This rearrangement joins TRBV7-8 to TRBJ2-5; 10 positions match TRBD1. Germline loops: CDR1 SGHVS, CDR2 FQNEAQ. With V trimmed by 1 base and J by 4 bases, 3 bases remained unmatched. The CDR3 is made up of 15 amino acids. The CDR3 bases are TGTGCCAGCAGCTTAGGCCGGGACAGGGGAGAGACCCAGTACTTC. Its translation: CASSLGRDRGETQYF.

A single count supports this clone. CDR3 amino acids: CALKGTSGYNEQFF. CDR3 coding DNA: TGTGCCTTAAAAGGGACTAGCGGTTACAATGAGCAGTTCTTC. This chain joins TRBV30 and TRBJ2-1, with 11 positions matching TRBD2. The CDR3 has 14 residues. V shed 7 bases and J 4 bases; nucleotides not matched to a gene: 6. Germline assignment: CDR1 GTSNPN and CDR2 SVGIG (reference sequence).

DNA of the CDR3: TGTGCCAGCAGCTTAGATCGTGTCAGACTGTTTTTT. Its translation: CASSLDRVRLFF. The chain employs TRBV11-3 and TRBJ2-2; D unresolved. V gave up 0 bases and J gave up 14 bases, with 10 bases separating them. From germline, CDR1 is SGHNT and CDR2 YENEEA. The CDR3 totals 12 residues. Variable domain in full (rest from reference TRBV11-3 and TRBJ2-2): EAGVVQSPRYKIIEKKQPVAFWCNPISGHNTLYWYLQNLGQGPELLIRYENEEAVDDSQLPKDRFSAERLKGVDSTLKIQPAELGDSAVYLCASSLDRVRLFFGEGSRLTVL.

The chain employs TRBV3-1 (or the pseudogene TRBV3-2) and TRBJ2-7; 16 bases are a match to TRBD2. The CDR3 loop spans 15 amino acids. Losses at the gene ends were 1 base for V and 10 bases for J; bases not matched to a gene: 4. In germline, CDR1 is LGHDT, CDR2 YNNKEL (reference sequence). The CDR3 coding sequence is TGTGCCAGCAGCCAAGCCGGGACTAGCGGGGGGGTACAGTACTTC. Protein sequence: CASSQAGTSGGVQYF.

The J gene is TRBJ1-1, the V gene TRBV3-1 (or the pseudogene TRBV3-2); D is perhaps TRBD1 (5 bases). Trimming pared 0 bases from V and 5 bases from J, leaving 10 bases between. This CDR3 has 14 amino acids. Germline V gene sequence: CDR1 LGHDT, CDR2 YNNKEL (reference sequence). The CDR3 DNA is TGTGCCAGCAGCCAAGAGCAGGGAAGGACTGAAGCTTTCTTT. Protein: CASSQEQGRTEAFF.

This chain links TRBV7-2 with TRBJ2-2; D ambiguous. The germline V and J ends were trimmed by 2 bases and 7 bases, with 8 bases remaining between them. The CDR3 is 13 residues long. The V gene's germline CDR1 is SGHTA and CDR2 FQGNSA. The CDR3 region is CASSLSPFGELFF. DNA for the CDR3: TGTGCCAGCAGCTTATCCCCCTTCGGGGAGCTGTTTTTT.

The chain combines TRBV9 with TRBJ1-2, with no clear D. V lost 4 bases to trimming and J lost 8 bases, with 12 bases between them. Germline-derived CDR1 and CDR2 are SGDLS and YYNGEE. The CDR3 totals 12 residues. CDR3 loop: CASSLTHGGYTF. CDR3 sequence (DNA): TGTGCCAGCAGCCTGACCCACGGGGGCTACACCTTC.

The chain has TRBV28 and TRBJ2-7; 8 nucleotides align to TRBD2. This CDR3 spans 16 amino acids. Germline assignment: CDR1 MDHEN and CDR2 SYDVKM. The V gene end was trimmed by 1 base and the J gene end by 6 bases; junction bases not matched to a gene: 11. CDR3 coding DNA: TGTGCCAGCAGTTTATCTGCGGGGGGAGAAGGTTTCGAGCAGTACTTC. It encodes CASSLSAGGEGFEQYF.

The V gene is TRBV5-1, the J gene TRBJ2-7, with D uncertain. This CDR3 spans 14 amino acids. Trimming stripped 4 bases from V and 6 bases from J, with 17 bases between. Germline lookup yields CDR1 SGHRS and CDR2 YFSETQ. DNA of the CDR3: TGCGCCAGCAGCACCAGTCTATCTGCAGGCGAGCAGTACTTC. This codes for CASSTSLSAGEQYF.

The chain has TRBV6-2 or TRBV6-3 and TRBJ2-1; D gene uncertain. Germline lookup yields CDR1 MNHEY and CDR2 SVGEGT. The CDR3 covers 11 residues. Trimming removed 4 bases from V and 14 bases from J, with 12 bases in between. The CDR3 protein is CASSFPSRKFF. The CDR3, as DNA: TGTGCCAGCAGTTTTCCCTCTAGGAAGTTCTTC.